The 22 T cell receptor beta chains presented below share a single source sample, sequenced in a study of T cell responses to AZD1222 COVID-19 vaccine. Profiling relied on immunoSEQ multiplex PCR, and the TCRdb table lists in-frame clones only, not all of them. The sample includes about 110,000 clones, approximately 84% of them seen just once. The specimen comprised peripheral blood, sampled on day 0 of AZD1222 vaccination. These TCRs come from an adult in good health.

The DNA for the CDR3 is TGTGCCACCAGTGATTCGTCACACGTCACCGGGGAGCTGTTTTTT. It yields the protein CATSDSSHVTGELFF. The chain links TRBV24-1 to TRBJ2-2; no reliable D call. This CDR3 is built from 15 residues. The germline V gene encodes CDR1 KGHDR and CDR2 SFDVKD. V lost 2 bases and J 4 bases, leaving 10 bases between the germline ends.

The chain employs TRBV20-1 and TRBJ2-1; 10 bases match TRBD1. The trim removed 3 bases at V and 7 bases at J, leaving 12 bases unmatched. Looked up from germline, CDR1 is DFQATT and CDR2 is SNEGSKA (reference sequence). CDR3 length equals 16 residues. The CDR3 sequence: CSASWVTGDRGNEQFF. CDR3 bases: TGCAGTGCTAGTTGGGTAACCGGGGACAGGGGTAATGAGCAGTTCTTC.

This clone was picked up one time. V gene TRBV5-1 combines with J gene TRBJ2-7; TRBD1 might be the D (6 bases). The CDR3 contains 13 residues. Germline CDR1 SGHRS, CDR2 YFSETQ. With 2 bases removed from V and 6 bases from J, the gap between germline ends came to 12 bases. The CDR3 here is CASSFGQGSEQYF. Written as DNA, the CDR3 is TGCGCCAGCAGCTTCGGGCAGGGGTCCGAGCAGTACTTC.

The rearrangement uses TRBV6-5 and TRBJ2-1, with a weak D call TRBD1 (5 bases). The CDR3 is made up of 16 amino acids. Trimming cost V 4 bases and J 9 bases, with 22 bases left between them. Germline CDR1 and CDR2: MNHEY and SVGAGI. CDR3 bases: TGTGCCAGCAGTTTTCCCGCGGCAGGGTCGGTCACTGAGCAGTTCTTC. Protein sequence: CASSFPAAGSVTEQFF.

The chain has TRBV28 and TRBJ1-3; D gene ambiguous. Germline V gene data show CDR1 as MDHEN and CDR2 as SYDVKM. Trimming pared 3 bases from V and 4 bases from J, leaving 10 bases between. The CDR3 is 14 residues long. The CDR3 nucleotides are TGTGCCAGCAGTTTCGGCGGGTTAGGAAACACCATATATTTT. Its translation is CASSFGGLGNTIYF.

The CDR3, as DNA: TGTGCCAGCAGCTTAGAAATTGATAGTGAGCAGTTCTTC. Translation gives CASSLEIDSEQFF. The chain is built from TRBV11-2 and TRBJ2-1; no definite D call. CDR1 SGHAT and CDR2 FQNNGV come from the germline V gene. The CDR3 runs 13 residues. V was cut by 0 bases and J by 9 bases, with 9 bases left in between.

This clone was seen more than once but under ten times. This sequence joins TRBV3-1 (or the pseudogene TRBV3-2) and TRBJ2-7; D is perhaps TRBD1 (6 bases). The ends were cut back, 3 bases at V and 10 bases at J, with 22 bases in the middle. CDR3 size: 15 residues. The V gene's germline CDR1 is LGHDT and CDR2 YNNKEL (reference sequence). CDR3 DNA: TGTGCCAGCAGCCAGCAGGGGTCCGCACACTTACACCAGTACTTC. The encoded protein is CASSQQGSAHLHQYF.

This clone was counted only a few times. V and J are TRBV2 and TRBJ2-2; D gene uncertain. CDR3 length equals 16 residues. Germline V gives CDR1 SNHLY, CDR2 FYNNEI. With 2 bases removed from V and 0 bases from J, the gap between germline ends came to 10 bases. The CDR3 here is CASSELRRTNTGELFF. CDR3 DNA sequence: TGTGCCAGCAGTGAACTCCGACGGACGAACACCGGGGAGCTGTTTTTT.

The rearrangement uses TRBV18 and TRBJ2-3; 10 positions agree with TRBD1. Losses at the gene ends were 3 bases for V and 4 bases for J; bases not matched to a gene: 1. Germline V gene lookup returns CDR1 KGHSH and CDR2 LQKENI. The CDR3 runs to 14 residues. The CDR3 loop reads CASSPTGGSDTQYF. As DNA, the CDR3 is TGTGCCAGCTCACCGACAGGGGGCTCAGATACGCAGTATTTT. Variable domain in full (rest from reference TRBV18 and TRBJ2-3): NAGVMQNPRHLVRRRGQEARLRCSPMKGHSHVYWYRQLPEEGLKFMVYLQKENIIDESGMPKERFSAEFPKEGPSILRIQQVVRGDSAAYFCASSPTGGSDTQYFGPGTRLTVL.

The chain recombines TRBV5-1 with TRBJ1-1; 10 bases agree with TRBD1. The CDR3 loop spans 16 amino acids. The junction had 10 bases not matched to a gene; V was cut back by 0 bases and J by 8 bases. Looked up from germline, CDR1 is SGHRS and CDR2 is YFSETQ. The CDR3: CASSLAPTGGEGEAFF. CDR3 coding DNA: TGCGCCAGCAGCTTGGCGCCGACAGGGGGCGAAGGGGAAGCTTTCTTT.

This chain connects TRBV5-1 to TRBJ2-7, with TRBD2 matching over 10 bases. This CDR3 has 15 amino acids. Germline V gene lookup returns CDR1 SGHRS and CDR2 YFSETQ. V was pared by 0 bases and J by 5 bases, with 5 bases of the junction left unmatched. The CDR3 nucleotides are TGCGCCAGCAGCTTGGGTCCAGCGGGAGGGGACGAGCAGTACTTC. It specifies CASSLGPAGGDEQYF.

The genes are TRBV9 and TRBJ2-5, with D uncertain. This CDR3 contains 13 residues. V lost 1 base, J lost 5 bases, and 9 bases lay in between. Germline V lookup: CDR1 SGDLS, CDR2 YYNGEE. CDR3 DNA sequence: TGTGCCAGCAGCGTATCCCCCGGTGAGACCCAGTACTTC. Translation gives CASSVSPGETQYF.

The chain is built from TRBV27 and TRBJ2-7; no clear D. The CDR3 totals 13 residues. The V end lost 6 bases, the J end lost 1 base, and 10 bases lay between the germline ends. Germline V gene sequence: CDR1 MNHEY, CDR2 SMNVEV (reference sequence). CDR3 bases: TGTGCCAGCAGGCTACAGTTATCCTACGAGCAGTACTTC. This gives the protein CASRLQLSYEQYF.

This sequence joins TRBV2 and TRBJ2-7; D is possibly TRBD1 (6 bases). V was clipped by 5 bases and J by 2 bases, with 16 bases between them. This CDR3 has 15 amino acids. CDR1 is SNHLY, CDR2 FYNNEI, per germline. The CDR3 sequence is CASSLTGPLPYEQYF. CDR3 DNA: TGTGCCAGCAGTCTGACAGGTCCACTTCCCTACGAGCAGTACTTC.

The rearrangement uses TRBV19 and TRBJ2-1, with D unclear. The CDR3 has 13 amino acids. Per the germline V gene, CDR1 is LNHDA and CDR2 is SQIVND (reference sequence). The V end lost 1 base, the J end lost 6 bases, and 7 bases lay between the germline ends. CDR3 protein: CASSIGSPNEQFF. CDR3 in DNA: TGTGCCAGTAGTATAGGGAGCCCCAATGAGCAGTTCTTC.

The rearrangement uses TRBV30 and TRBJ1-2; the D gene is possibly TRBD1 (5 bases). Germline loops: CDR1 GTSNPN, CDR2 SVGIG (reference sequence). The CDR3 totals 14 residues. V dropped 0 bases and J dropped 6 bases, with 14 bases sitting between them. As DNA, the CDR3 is TGTGCCTGGAGTGTACACCGATCGGGGGATGGCTACACCTTC. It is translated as CAWSVHRSGDGYTF.

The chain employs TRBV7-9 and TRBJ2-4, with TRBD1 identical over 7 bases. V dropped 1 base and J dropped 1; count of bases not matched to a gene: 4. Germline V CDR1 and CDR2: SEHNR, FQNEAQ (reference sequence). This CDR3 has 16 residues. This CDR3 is CASSLGQGIAKNIQYF. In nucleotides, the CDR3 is TGTGCCAGCAGCTTAGGACAGGGAATCGCCAAAAACATTCAGTACTTC. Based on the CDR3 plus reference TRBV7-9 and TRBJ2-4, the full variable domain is DTGVSQNPRHKITKRGQNVTFRCDPISEHNRLYWYRQTLGQGPEFLTYFQNEAQLEKSRLLSDRFSAERPKGSFSTLEIQRTEQGDSAMYLCASSLGQGIAKNIQYFGAGTRLSVL.

CDR3 sequence: CASSYSPQGESGYTF. The DNA of the CDR3 is TGTGCCAGCAGTTACTCGCCCCAGGGGGAAAGTGGCTACACCTTC. The gene calls are TRBV6-6 and TRBJ1-2; 7 bases fit TRBD1. CDR1 and CDR2 from the germline V gene are MNHNY and SVGAGI (reference sequence). This CDR3 has 15 residues. The trim removed 0 bases at V and 7 bases at J, leaving 8 bases unmatched.

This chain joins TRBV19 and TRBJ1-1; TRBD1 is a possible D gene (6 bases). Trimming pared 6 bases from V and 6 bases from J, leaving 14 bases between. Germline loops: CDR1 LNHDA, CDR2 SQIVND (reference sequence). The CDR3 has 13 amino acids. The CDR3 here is CASRLTGTAEAFF. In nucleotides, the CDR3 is TGTGCCAGTAGACTTACAGGGACCGCTGAAGCTTTCTTT.

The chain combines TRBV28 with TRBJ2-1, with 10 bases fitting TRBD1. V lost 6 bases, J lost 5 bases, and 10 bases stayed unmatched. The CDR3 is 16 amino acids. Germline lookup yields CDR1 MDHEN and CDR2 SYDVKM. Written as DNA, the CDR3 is TGTGCCAGCAGCCCGGAGACAGGGGGCATGAACAATGAGCAGTTCTTC. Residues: CASSPETGGMNNEQFF.

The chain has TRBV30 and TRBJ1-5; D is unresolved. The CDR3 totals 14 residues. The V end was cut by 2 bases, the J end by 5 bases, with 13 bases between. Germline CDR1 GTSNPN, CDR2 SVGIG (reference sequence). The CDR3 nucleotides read TGTGCCTGGAGTAACGCCCAGGTCTATCAGCCCCAGCATTTT. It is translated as CAWSNAQVYQPQHF.

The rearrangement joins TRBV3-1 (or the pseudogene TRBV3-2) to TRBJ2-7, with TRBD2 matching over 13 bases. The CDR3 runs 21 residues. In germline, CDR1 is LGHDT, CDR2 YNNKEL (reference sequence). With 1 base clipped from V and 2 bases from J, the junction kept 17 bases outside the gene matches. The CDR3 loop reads CASSQVGTGGTSGNPAYEQYF. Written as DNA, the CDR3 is TGTGCCAGCAGCCAAGTGGGGACAGGGGGGACTAGCGGGAACCCCGCCTACGAGCAGTACTTC.